A few counts support the clone carrying this T cell receptor beta chain. Its antigen is as yet unknown. This could be a read error, since a much larger clone is one nucleotide away. Per the germline V gene, CDR1 is SGHVS and CDR2 is FNYEAQ. The CDR3 is 15 amino acids. This record belongs to a study of T cells in Graves' hyperthyroidism and ophthalmopathy. Disease duration under 2 months; hyperthyroidism patients were aged 18 to 65. A roughly 10 ml volume of fresh peripheral blood provided the PBMCs. Study-wide points: Ophthalmopathy and stable hyperthyroidism were told apart by a 13 V-J model.

The investigators amplified TCR beta CDR3 regions from RNA transcripts. The HTBI primer set drove a first-round RT-PCR of the TCR CDR3. TCRdb reanalysed the multiplex PCR reads using MiXCR and keeps one entry per CDR3 protein. The sample has around 180,000 distinct CDR3 sequences, 15% to 20% seen once; the top ten hold under 35%. The V and J genes are TRBV7-6 and TRBJ2-3; maybe TRBD2 (6 bases). The sequenced sample consisted of blood. This clonotype was sampled from a woman aged 45-60 years with Graves' hyperthyroidism. The CDR3 is CASSPPGDHTDTRYF. The CDR3 nucleotides are TGTGCCAGCAGCCCCCCGGGGGATCACACAGATACGCGGTATTTT.